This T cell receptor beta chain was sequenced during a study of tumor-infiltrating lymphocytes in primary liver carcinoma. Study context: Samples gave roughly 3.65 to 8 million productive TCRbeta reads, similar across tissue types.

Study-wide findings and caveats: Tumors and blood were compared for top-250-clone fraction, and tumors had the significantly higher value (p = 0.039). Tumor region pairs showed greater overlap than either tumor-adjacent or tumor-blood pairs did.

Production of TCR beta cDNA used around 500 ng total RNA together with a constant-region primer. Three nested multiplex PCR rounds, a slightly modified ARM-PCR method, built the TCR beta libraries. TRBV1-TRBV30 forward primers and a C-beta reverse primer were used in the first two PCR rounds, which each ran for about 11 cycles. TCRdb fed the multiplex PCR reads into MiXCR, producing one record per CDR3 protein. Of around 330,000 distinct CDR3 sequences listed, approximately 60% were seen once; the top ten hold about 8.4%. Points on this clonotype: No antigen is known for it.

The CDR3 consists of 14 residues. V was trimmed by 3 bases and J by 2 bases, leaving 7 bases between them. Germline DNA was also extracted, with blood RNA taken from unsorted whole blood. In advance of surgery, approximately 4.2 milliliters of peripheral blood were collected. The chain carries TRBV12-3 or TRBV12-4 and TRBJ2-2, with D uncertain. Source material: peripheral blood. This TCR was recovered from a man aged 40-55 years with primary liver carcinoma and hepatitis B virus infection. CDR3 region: CASSFRSNTGELFF. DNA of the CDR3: TGTGCCAGCAGTTTCCGCAGCAACACCGGGGAGCTGTTTTTT.